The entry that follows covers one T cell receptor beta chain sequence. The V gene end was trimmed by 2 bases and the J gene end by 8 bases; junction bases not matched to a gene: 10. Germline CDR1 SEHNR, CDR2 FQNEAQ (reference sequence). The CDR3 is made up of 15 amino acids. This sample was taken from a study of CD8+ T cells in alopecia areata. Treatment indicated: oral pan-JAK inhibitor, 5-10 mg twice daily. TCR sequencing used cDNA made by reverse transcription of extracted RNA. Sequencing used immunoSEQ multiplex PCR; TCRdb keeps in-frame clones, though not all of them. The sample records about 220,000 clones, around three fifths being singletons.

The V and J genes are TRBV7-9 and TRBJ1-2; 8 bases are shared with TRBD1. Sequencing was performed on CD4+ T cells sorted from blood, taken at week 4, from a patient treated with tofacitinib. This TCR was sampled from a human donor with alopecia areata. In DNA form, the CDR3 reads TGTGCCAGCAGCTTATACCCCACAGGGGGAGAGGGCTACACCTTC. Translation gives CASSLYPTGGEGYTF.